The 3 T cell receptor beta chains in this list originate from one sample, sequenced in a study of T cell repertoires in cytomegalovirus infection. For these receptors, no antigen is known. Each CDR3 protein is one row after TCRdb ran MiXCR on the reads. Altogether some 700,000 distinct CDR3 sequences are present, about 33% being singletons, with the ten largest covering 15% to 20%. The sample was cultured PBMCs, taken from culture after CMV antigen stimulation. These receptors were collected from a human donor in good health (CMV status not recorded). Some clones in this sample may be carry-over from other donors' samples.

CDR3 coding DNA: TGTGCCAGCAGTTTAATTCGGGGGATCGGCTACACCTTC. Translated, it gives CASSLIRGIGYTF. This chain uses TRBV12-3 or TRBV12-4 with TRBJ1-2; TRBD1 might be the D (5 bases). V lost 2 bases and J lost 8, with 12 bases in between. The CDR3 is 13 residues long.

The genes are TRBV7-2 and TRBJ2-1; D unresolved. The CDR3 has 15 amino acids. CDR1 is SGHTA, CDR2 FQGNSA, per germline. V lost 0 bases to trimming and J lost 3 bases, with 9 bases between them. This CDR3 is CASSLAISRYNEQFF. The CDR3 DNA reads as TGTGCCAGCAGCTTAGCGATTAGCCGCTACAATGAGCAGTTCTTC.

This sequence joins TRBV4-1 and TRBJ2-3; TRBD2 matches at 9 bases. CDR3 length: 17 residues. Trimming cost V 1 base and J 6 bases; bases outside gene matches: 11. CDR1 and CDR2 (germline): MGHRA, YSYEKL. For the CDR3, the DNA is TGCGCCAGCAGCCAAGTGGGGCAGAAGCGGGGGGTCGATACGCAGTATTTT. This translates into CASSQVGQKRGVDTQYF.